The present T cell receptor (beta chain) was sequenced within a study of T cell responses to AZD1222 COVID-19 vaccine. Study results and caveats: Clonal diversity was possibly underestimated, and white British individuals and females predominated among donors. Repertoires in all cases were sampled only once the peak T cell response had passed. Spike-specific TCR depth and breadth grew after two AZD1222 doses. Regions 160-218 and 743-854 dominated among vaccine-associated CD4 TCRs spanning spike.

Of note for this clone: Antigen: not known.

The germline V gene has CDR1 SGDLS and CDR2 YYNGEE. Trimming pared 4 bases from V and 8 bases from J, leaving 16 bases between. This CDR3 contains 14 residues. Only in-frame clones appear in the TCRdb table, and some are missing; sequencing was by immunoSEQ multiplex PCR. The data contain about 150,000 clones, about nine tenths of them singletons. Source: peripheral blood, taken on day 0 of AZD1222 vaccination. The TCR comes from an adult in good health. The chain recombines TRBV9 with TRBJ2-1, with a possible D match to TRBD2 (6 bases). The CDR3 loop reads CASSRTNNGHEQFF. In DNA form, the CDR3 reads TGTGCCAGCAGCAGGACTAACAACGGCCATGAGCAGTTCTTC.